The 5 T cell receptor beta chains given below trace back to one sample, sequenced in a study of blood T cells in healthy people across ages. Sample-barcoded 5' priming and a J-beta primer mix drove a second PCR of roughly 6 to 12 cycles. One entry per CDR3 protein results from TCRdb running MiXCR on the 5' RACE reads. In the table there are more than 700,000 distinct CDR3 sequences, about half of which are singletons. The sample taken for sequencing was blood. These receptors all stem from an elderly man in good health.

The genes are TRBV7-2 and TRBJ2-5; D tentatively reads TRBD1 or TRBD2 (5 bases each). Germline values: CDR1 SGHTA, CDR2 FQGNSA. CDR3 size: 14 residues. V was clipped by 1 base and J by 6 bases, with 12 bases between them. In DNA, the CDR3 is TGTGCCAGCAGCTTAGACGAGGGGTTGAAGACCCAGTACTTC. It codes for CASSLDEGLKTQYF. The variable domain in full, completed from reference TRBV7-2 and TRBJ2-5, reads GAGVSQSPSNKVTEKGKDVELRCDPISGHTALYWYRQSLGQGLEFLIYFQGNSAPDKSGLPSDRFSAERTGGSVSTLTIQRTQQEDSAVYLCASSLDEGLKTQYFGPGTRLLVL.

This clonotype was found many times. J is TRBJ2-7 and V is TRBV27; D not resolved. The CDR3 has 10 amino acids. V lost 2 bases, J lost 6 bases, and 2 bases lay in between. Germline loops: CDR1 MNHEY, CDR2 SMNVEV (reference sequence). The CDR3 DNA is TGTGCCAGCAGTTTAGGCGAGCAGTACTTC. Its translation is CASSLGEQYF.

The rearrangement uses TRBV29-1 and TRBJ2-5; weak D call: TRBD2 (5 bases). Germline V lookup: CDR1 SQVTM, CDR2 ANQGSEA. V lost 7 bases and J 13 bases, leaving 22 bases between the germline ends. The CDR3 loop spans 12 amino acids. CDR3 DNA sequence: TGCAGCGCCCCGCGGGTTAACAATGAGCGGTACTTC. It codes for CSAPRVNNERYF.

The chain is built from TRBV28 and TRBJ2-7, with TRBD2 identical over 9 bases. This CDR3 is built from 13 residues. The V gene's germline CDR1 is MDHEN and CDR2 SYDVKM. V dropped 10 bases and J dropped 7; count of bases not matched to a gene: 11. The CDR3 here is CATQTSGWREQYF. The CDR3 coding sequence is TGTGCCACCCAAACTAGCGGGTGGCGGGAGCAGTACTTC. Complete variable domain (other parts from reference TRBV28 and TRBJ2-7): DVKVTQSSRYLVKRTGEKVFLECVQDMDHENMFWYRQDPGLGLRLIYFSYDVKMKEKGDIPEGYSVSREKKERFSLILESASTNQTSMYLCATQTSGWREQYFGPGTRLTVT.

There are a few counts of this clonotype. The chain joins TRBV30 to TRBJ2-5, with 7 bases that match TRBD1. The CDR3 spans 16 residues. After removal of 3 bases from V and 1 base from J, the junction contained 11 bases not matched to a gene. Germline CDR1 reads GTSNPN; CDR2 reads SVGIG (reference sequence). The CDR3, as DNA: TGTGCCTGGAGCCCCTTAGGGGGCTGGGGCCAAGAGACCCAGTACTTC. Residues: CAWSPLGGWGQETQYF.